These 3 T cell receptor beta chains were sequenced from one sample in a study of OX40 agonist ivuxolimab in advanced cancers. Here immunoSEQ multiplex PCR was the method, and the copy in TCRdb shows in-frame clones only, minus some. The repertoire holds 76,000 or so clones, with approximately 85% as singletons. The sequenced sample was CD4+ or CD8+ T cells sorted from blood, obtained in a trial of the OX40 agonist ivuxolimab. These receptors came from an adult with an advanced solid tumor such as melanoma, head and neck, liver or kidney cancer.

V is TRBV10-1 and J is TRBJ1-2, with a weak D call TRBD1 (5 bases). CDR3 size: 14 residues. CDR1 and CDR2 from the germline V gene are WNHNN and SYGVQD (reference sequence). V dropped 7 bases and J dropped 6 bases, with 18 bases sitting between them. Here the CDR3 DNA reads TGCGCCAGCACCAGCCCCGGGGGATCGGATGGCTACACCTTC. Translating gives CASTSPGGSDGYTF.

The chain links TRBV6-5 to TRBJ1-5; D call uncertain. The CDR3 sequence is 14 residues long. Germline-derived CDR1 and CDR2 are MNHEY and SVGAGI. The V gene lost 6 bases and the J gene lost 3 bases, with 12 bases spanning the gap. This CDR3 is CASRSEGYNQPQHF. The CDR3 coding sequence is TGTGCCAGCAGGTCAGAGGGTTACAATCAGCCCCAGCATTTT.

The V call is TRBV7-2, the J call TRBJ1-2, with D uncertain. Germline values: CDR1 SGHTA, CDR2 FQGNSA. The CDR3 loop spans 10 amino acids. Trimming cost V 5 bases and J 2 bases, with 0 bases left between them. The CDR3 coding sequence is TGTGCCAGCAGCAACTATGGCTACACCTTC. Protein product: CASSNYGYTF.